Below are 13 T cell receptor beta chains sequenced from a single sample in a study of OX40 agonist ivuxolimab in advanced cancers. Sequencing was performed with immunoSEQ multiplex PCR; in TCRdb, only in-frame clones are kept and a portion is missing. The table has 53,000 or so clones, about nine tenths seen once. The input for sequencing was CD4+ or CD8+ T cells sorted from blood, taken in a trial of the OX40 agonist ivuxolimab. These receptors were collected from an adult with an advanced solid tumor such as melanoma, head and neck, liver or kidney cancer.

This chain links TRBV27 with TRBJ2-2; D uncertain. V was pared by 7 bases and J by 0 bases, with 6 bases between. The CDR3 sequence is 13 residues long. The germline CDR1 and CDR2 sequences are MNHEY and SMNVEV (reference sequence). CDR3: CASTDSNTGELFF. The CDR3 DNA reads TGTGCCAGCACCGACTCGAACACCGGGGAGCTGTTTTTT.

The chain has TRBV11-2 and TRBJ2-1, with a tentative D call TRBD2 (6 bases). V was pared by 2 bases and J by 7 bases, with 9 bases between. This CDR3 has 13 residues. The V gene's germline CDR1 is SGHAT and CDR2 FQNNGV. The CDR3 spells CASSLQLANEQFF. CDR3 nucleotides: TGTGCCAGCAGCTTACAACTAGCTAATGAGCAGTTCTTC.

The CDR3 coding sequence is TGTGCCAGCAGTGTACCGGGGGTGACTTTGGGCACTGAAGCTTTCTTT. It yields the protein CASSVPGVTLGTEAFF. J is TRBJ1-1 and V is TRBV6-1, with D possibly being TRBD1 (5 bases). CDR1 MNHNS and CDR2 SASEGT come from the germline V gene. The CDR3 runs to 16 residues. V was trimmed by 4 bases and J by 4 bases, leaving 19 bases between them.

A single count supports this clone. The genes are TRBV9 and TRBJ1-1; TRBD1 agrees at 7 bases. Germline CDR1 and CDR2: SGDLS and YYNGEE. J lost 1 base, V lost 4 bases, and 4 bases had no gene match. CDR3 size: 14 residues. The CDR3 loop is CASSLRQGNTEAFF. CDR3 DNA: TGTGCCAGCAGCTTAAGACAGGGGAACACTGAAGCTTTCTTT.

A few counts support this clone. The J gene is TRBJ1-5, the V gene TRBV9, with TRBD1 identical over 7 bases. CDR1 is SGDLS, CDR2 YYNGEE, per germline. Trimming at V came to 4 bases and at J to 4 bases, leaving 17 bases not matched to a gene. CDR3 length: 18 amino acids. The CDR3, as DNA: TGTGCCAGCAGCATTACCAAAATCTCCGGGACAGTAAATCAGCCCCAGCATTTT. Translated: CASSITKISGTVNQPQHF.

The rearrangement links TRBV11-2 to TRBJ1-5; D unclear. Germline lookup yields CDR1 SGHAT and CDR2 FQNNGV. With 2 bases removed from V and 6 bases from J, the gap between germline ends came to 8 bases. The CDR3 is made up of 13 amino acids. The CDR3 sequence: CASSLNGGQPQHF. The CDR3 DNA follows: TGTGCCAGCAGCTTAAACGGTGGTCAGCCCCAGCATTTT.

This chain links TRBV2 with TRBJ2-7; D ambiguous. This CDR3 is 12 amino acids long. The germline gives CDR1 SNHLY, CDR2 FYNNEI. Between the trimmed V and J ends, which lost 9 bases and 2 bases, there was a span of 11 bases. CDR3 nucleotides: TGTGCCAGTCGGGCCGTGACCTACGAGCAGTACTTC. Its protein product is CASRAVTYEQYF.

The V and J genes are TRBV5-1 and TRBJ2-5; D unresolved. This CDR3 region has 13 residues. Germline V gene sequence: CDR1 SGHRS, CDR2 YFSETQ. The V end was cut by 1 base, the J end by 3 bases, with 7 bases between. The CDR3 nucleotides read TGCGCCAGCAGCTTGACGGTGGAAGAGACCCAGTACTTC. This codes for CASSLTVEETQYF. Using reference TRBV5-1 and TRBJ2-5 for the parts outside the CDR3, the full variable domain is KAGVTQTPRYLIKTRGQQVTLSCSPISGHRSVSWYQQTPGQGLQFLFEYFSETQRNKGNFPGRFSGRQFSNSRSEMNVSTLELGDSALYLCASSLTVEETQYFGPGTRLLVL.

This clone occurred a few times. This chain joins TRBV7-9 and TRBJ1-1; no firm D call. This CDR3 has 14 residues. V was clipped by 4 bases and J by 4 bases, with 13 bases between them. Germline V lookup: CDR1 SEHNR, CDR2 FQNEAQ (reference sequence). CDR3 bases: TGTGCCAGCAGCTCGCGGTTCGATGGCACTGAAGCTTTCTTT. Its translation is CASSSRFDGTEAFF.

This chain uses TRBV5-4 with TRBJ1-1; D gene uncertain. Germline CDR1 SGHNT, CDR2 YYREEE (reference sequence). V shed 0 bases and J shed 0 bases, with 9 bases lying between them. This CDR3 is built from 15 residues. For the CDR3, the DNA is TGTGCCAGCAGCTTGGAGTCGACTCTGAACACTGAAGCTTTCTTT. Amino acid sequence: CASSLESTLNTEAFF.

The genes are TRBV6-1 and TRBJ1-1, with TRBD1 matching 7 bases. Germline CDR1 reads MNHNS; CDR2 reads SASEGT. This CDR3 comprises 15 residues. V trimming: 6 bases; J trimming: 2 bases; junction bases outside the gene matches: 9. The chain's CDR3 is CASRGTAWENTEAFF. In DNA, the CDR3 is TGTGCCAGCAGGGGGACAGCGTGGGAAAACACTGAAGCTTTCTTT.

V usage is TRBV27 and J usage is TRBJ2-1; 13 nucleotides line up with TRBD2. V was clipped by 8 bases and J by 1 base; unmatched bases: 2. Germline assignment: CDR1 MNHEY and CDR2 SMNVEV (reference sequence). The CDR3 spans 15 residues. CDR3 DNA: TGTGCCAGCGGACTAGCGGGAGTTTCCTACAATGAGCAGTTCTTC. Translated, it gives CASGLAGVSYNEQFF.

The rearrangement joins TRBV25-1 to TRBJ2-7, with 8 positions matching TRBD1. Germline values: CDR1 MGHDK, CDR2 SYGVNS. The CDR3 extends over 16 amino acids. With V trimmed by 7 bases and J by 5 bases, 16 bases remained unmatched. This CDR3 reads CASNFLTGQAENEQYF. CDR3 in DNA: TGTGCCAGCAACTTCTTGACGGGACAGGCTGAGAACGAGCAGTACTTC.